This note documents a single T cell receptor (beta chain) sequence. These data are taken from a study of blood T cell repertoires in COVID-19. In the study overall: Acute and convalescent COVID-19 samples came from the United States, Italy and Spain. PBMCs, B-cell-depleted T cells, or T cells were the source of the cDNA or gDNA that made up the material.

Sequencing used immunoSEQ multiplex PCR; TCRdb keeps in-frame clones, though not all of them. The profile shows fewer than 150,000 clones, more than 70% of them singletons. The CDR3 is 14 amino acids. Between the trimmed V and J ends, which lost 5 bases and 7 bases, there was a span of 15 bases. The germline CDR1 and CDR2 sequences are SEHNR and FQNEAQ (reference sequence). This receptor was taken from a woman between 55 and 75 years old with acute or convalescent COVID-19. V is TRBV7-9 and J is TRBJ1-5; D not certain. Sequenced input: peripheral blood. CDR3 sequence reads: CASSPREGRQPQHF. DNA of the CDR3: TGTGCCAGCAGCCCTAGGGAGGGCAGGCAGCCCCAGCATTTT.